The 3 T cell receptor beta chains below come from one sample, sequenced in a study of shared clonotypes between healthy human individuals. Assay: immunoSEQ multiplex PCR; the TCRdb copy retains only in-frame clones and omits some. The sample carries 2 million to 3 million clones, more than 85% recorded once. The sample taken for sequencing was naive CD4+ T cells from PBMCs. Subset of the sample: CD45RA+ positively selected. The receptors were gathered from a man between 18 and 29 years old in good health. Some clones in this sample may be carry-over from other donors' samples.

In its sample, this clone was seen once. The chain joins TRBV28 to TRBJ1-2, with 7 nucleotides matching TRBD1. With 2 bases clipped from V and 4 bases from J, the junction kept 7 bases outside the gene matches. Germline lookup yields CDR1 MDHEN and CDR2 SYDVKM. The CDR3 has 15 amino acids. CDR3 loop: CASSLTGARGYGYTF. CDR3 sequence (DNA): TGTGCCAGCAGTTTAACAGGGGCCAGGGGCTATGGCTACACCTTC.

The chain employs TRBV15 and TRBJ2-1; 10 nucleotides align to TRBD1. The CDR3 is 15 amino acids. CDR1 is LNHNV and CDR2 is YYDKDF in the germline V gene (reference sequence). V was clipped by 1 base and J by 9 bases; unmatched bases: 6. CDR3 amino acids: CATSRGGTGDPEQFF. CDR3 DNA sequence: TGTGCCACCAGCAGAGGGGGGACAGGGGACCCTGAGCAGTTCTTC.

The CDR3 sequence is CASSGDRGAGNTIYF. The DNA for the CDR3 is TGTGCCAGCAGTGGGGACAGGGGGGCTGGAAACACCATATATTTT. This chain connects TRBV2 to TRBJ1-3; 11 bases map to TRBD1. After removal of 4 bases from V and 2 bases from J, the junction contained 1 base not matched to a gene. The CDR3 spans 15 residues. Germline lookup yields CDR1 SNHLY and CDR2 FYNNEI.